What follows is one TCR beta chain and its context. This sample is part of a study of blood T cell repertoires in COVID-19. Sequenced by immunoSEQ multiplex PCR; TCRdb stores in-frame clones only, minus some. Of tens of thousands of clones listed, approximately 86% are singletons. This CDR3 is 15 amino acids long. The junction had 1 base not matched to a gene; V was cut back by 1 base and J by 2 bases. CDR1 SGHRS and CDR2 YFSETQ come from the germline V gene. The clonotype originates from a woman older than 75 with active or convalescent COVID-19. The source material was peripheral blood. V usage is TRBV5-1 and J usage is TRBJ2-2; 8 nucleotides line up with TRBD2. CDR3 in DNA: TGCGCCAGCAGCTTGCGGGGGGGCAACACCGGGGAGCTGTTTTTT. Its translation is CASSLRGGNTGELFF.